The sequence of this T cell receptor (beta chain) was determined in a study of post-analysis software for immune sequencing data. Unique molecular identifiers were built into the TCR beta cDNA libraries. Roughly 500,000 cDNA molecules were obtained per 1 to 10 million input T cells. One entry per CDR3 protein results from TCRdb running MiXCR on the PCR reads. The sample includes under 200,000 distinct CDR3 sequences, 36% of them seen just once. The study, taken as a whole, reports: There was significantly lower normalized Chao1 diversity in multiple sclerosis patients than in controls. F measure grouped same-batch samples tightly together.

This clonotype has at least ten counts. The antigen is undetermined. This specimen was blood, taken after autologous hematopoietic stem cell transplantation. The TCR sequence derives from a girl aged 5-17 years with multiple sclerosis.

CDR3 amino acids: CSARGTVTYEQYF. The CDR3 coding sequence is TGCAGTGCTAGAGGGACAGTCACCTACGAGCAGTACTTC. This chain joins TRBV20-1 and TRBJ2-7; TRBD1 might be the D (6 bases). Between the trimmed V and J ends, which lost 1 base and 2 bases, there was a span of 9 bases. This CDR3 has 13 amino acids. From germline, CDR1 is DFQATT and CDR2 SNEGSKA (reference sequence).